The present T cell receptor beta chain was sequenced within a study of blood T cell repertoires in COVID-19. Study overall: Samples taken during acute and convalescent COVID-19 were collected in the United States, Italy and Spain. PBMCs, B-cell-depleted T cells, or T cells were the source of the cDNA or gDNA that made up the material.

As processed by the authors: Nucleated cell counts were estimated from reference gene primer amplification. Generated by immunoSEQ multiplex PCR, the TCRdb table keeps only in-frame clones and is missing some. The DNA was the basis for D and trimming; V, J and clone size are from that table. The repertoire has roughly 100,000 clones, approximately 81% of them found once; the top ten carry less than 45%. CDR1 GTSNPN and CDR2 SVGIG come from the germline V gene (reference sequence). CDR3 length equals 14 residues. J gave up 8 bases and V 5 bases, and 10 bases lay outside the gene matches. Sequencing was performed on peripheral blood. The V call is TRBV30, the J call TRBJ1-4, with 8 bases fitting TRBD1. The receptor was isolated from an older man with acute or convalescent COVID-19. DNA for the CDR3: TGTGCCTGGGGTAGGACAGGGCGACGGGAAAAACTGTTTTTT. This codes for CAWGRTGRREKLFF.